Only a few counts were recorded for the clone carrying this TCR beta chain. The data were taken from a study of blood T cell repertoires in COVID-19. Background on the study: Spain, Italy and the United States supplied samples that represented acute and convalescent COVID-19. The analysed material was cDNA or gDNA that came from T cells, B-cell-depleted T cells, or PBMCs.

This CDR3 comprises 16 residues. V was shortened by 0 bases and J by 1 base, with 10 bases between the two germline ends. Germline CDR1 and CDR2: MNHEY and SMNVEV (reference sequence). Seattle cases were enrolled at active infection and followed longitudinally. Methods used by the authors: How many nucleated cells were present was estimated from reference gene primer amplification. The repertoire was sequenced with immunoSEQ multiplex PCR; TCRdb's copy has only in-frame clones and lacks some. V and J calls and clone size follow that table, whereas D and trimming were derived from the DNA. The table includes roughly 410,000 clones, roughly 90% detected once.

Sequenced material: peripheral blood. V usage is TRBV27 and J usage is TRBJ2-1, with D uncertain. The clonotype comes from a woman aged 40-49 years with COVID-19, enrolled during active disease. CDR3 sequence: CASSLSRSSSYNEQFF. CDR3 DNA sequence: TGTGCCAGCAGTTTATCGAGGTCCTCGTCCTACAATGAGCAGTTCTTC.